This T cell receptor (beta chain) originates from a study of OX40 agonist ivuxolimab in advanced cancers. Across the study: Three patients had partial responses: one hepatocellular carcinoma, two cutaneous melanoma.

V was clipped by 4 bases and J by 4 bases, with 4 bases between them. The V gene's germline CDR1 is MNHEY and CDR2 SMNVEV (reference sequence). This CDR3 is 11 amino acids long. Autoimmune disease history or systemic immunosuppression led to patient exclusion. Measured with immunoSEQ multiplex PCR; TCRdb has only the in-frame clones, and not every one. The sample has fewer than 15,000 clones, roughly 80% seen once. The sequence was collected from an adult with an advanced solid tumor such as melanoma, head and neck, liver or kidney cancer. This sequence joins TRBV27 and TRBJ1-1; D gene unclear. Material: CD4+ or CD8+ T cells sorted from blood, obtained in a trial of the OX40 agonist ivuxolimab. This chain's CDR3 is CASSSTTEAFF. DNA of the CDR3: TGTGCCAGCAGTTCAACCACTGAAGCTTTCTTT.